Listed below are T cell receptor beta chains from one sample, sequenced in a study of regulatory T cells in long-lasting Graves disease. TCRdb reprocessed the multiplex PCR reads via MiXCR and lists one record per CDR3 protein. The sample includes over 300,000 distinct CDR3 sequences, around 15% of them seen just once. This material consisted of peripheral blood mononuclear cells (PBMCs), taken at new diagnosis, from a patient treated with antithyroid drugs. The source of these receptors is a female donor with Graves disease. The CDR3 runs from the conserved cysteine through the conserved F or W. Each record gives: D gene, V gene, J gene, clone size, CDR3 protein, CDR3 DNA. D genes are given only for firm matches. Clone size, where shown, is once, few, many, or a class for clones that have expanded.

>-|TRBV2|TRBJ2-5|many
CASYTGLGRTNQETQYF
TGTGCCAGCTACACCGGGCTGGGGCGAACTAACCAAGAGACCCAGTACTTC
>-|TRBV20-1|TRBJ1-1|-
CSARDSGVPLNTEAFF
TGCAGTGCTAGAGATTCAGGGGTTCCGCTGAACACTGAAGCTTTTTTT
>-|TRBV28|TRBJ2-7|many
CASSLEFYYEQYF
TGTGCCAGTAGTTTAGAGTTCTACTACGAGCAGTACTTC
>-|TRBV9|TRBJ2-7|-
CASSVASSRVAYEQYF
TGTGCCAGCAGCGTAGCTTCCAGCCGGGTAGCCTACGAGCAGTACTTC
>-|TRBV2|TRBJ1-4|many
CASTMRVGTGHEKLFF
TGTGCCAGCACTATGAGGGTGGGGACCGGGCACGAAAAACTGTTTTTT
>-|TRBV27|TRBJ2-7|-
CASSFSQGYEQYF
TGTGCCAGCAGTTTTTCACAGGGTTACGAGCAGTACTTC
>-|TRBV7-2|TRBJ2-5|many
CASSYGAPETQYF
TGTGCCAGCAGCTACGGGGCCCCCGAGACCCAGTACTTC
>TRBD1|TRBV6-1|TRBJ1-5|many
CASSRPGTDNQPQHF
TGTGCCAGCAGTAGGCCCGGGACAGACAATCAGCCCCAGCATTTT
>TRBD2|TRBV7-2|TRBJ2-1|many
CASRTSGSSYNEQFF
TGCGCCAGCAGGACTAGCGGGAGCTCCTACAATGAGCAGTTCTTC
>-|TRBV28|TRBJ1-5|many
CASSFWDHDRGDQPQHF
TGTGCCAGCAGTTTCTGGGACCACGATCGAGGGGATCAGCCCCAGCATTTT
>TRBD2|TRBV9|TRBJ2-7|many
CASSVAGGGSEQYF
TGTGCCAGCAGCGTAGCGGGAGGGGGTTCCGAGCAGTACTTC
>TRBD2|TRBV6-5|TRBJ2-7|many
CASSFRWLAGANSYEQYF
TGTGCCAGCAGTTTTAGGTGGCTAGCGGGAGCGAATAGCTACGAGCAGTACTTC
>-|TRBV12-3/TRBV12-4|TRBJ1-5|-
CASSLALRMGQPQHF
TGTGCCAGCAGTTTGGCCCTGAGGATGGGTCAGCCCCAGCATTTT
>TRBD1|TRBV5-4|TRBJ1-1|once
CASSPGTGHPTEAFF
TGTGCCAGCAGCCCCGGGACAGGCCATCCCACTGAAGCTTTCTTT
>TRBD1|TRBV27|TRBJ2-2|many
CASRPGQGRTGELFF
TGTGCCAGCAGACCGGGACAGGGAAGAACCGGGGAGCTGTTTTTT
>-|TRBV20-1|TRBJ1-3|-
CSASGRLSGNTIYF
TGCAGTGCCTCGGGGCGGCTATCTGGAAACACCATATATTTT
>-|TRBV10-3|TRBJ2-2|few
CAIRAGGLLTTGELFF
TGTGCCATCAGGGCTGGGGGACTCCTAACCACCGGGGAGCTGTTTTTT
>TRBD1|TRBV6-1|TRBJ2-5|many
CASSLPKRDRQETQYF
TGTGCCAGCAGTCTACCTAAAAGGGACAGGCAAGAGACCCAGTACTTC
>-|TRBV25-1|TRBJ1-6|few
CASSDPTGIRNSPLHF
TGTGCCAGCAGTGACCCCACAGGGATCCGCAATTCACCCCTCCACTTT
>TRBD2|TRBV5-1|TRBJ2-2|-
CASSSPTSGSVVGELFF
TGCGCCAGCAGCTCTCCGACTAGCGGGAGTGTAGTCGGGGAGCTGTTTTTT
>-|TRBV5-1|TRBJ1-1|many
CASSEAGTENTEAFF
TGCGCCAGCAGCGAAGCCGGGACGGAGAACACTGAAGCTTTCTTT
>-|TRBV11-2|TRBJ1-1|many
CASSRIGKQEAFF
TGTGCCAGCAGTCGCATCGGGAAACAGGAAGCTTTCTTT
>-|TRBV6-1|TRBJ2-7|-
CASSNRGRGSYEQYF
TGTGCCAGCAGTAACCGGGGAAGGGGGTCCTACGAGCAGTACTTC
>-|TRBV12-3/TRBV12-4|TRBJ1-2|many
CASSLLAAFDYGYTF
TGTGCCAGCAGTTTATTGGCAGCTTTCGACTATGGCTACACCTTC
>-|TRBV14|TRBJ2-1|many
CASSQGMSSYNEQFF
TGTGCCAGCAGCCAGGGGATGAGCTCCTACAATGAGCAGTTCTTC
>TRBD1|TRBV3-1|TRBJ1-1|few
CASSQPHRGNTEAFF
TGTGCCAGCAGCCAACCGCACAGGGGAAACACTGAAGCTTTCTTT
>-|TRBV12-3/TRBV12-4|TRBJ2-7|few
CASSLLDHEQYF
TGTGCCAGCAGTTTGCTAGATCACGAGCAGTACTTC
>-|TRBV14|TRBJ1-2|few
CASSQDLGYGYTF
TGTGCCAGCAGCCAAGATTTGGGGTATGGCTACACCTTC
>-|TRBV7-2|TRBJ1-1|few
CASSPDATEAFF
TGTGCCAGCAGCCCCGACGCCACTGAAGCTTTCTTT
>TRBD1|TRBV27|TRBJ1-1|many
CASSLRGQHTEAFF
TGTGCCAGCAGTCTCAGGGGGCAACACACTGAAGCTTTCTTT
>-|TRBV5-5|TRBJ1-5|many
CASSLYQRQPQHF
TGTGCCAGCAGCTTGTACCAGAGACAGCCCCAGCATTTT
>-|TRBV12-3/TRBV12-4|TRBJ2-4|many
CASSFHKDYAKNIQYF
TGTGCCAGCAGTTTCCACAAAGACTACGCCAAAAACATTCAGTACTTC
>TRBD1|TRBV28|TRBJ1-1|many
CASSPGQEGNTEAFF
TGTGCCAGCAGTCCCGGACAGGAGGGGAACACTGAAGCTTTCTTT
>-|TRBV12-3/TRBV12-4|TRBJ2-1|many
CASSFLQGNEQFF
TGTGCCAGCAGTTTTTTACAGGGAAATGAGCAGTTCTTC
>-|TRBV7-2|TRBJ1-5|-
CASSLGQNSNQPQHF
TGTGCCAGCAGCTTAGGTCAGAATAGCAATCAGCCCCAGCATTTT
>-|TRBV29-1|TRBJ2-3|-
CSALWGSTDTQYF
TGCAGCGCCCTTTGGGGTAGCACAGATACGCAGTATTTT
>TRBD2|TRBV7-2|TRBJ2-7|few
CASSPYSSGAPYEQYF
TGTGCCAGCAGCCCCTATTCCAGCGGGGCACCCTACGAGCAGTACTTC
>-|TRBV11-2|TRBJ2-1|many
CASSFPEGGVGAGNEQFF
TGTGCCAGCAGCTTCCCTGAGGGGGGGGTCGGAGCGGGCAATGAGCAGTTCTTC
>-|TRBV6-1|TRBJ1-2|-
CASRSGGHGYTF
TGTGCCAGCCGTAGCGGGGGGCATGGCTACACCTTC
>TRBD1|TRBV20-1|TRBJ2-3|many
CSARDGTGTDTQYF
TGCAGTGCTAGAGATGGGACAGGGACAGATACGCAGTATTTT
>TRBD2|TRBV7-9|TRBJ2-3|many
CASSSGGGGGASDTQYF
TGTGCCAGCAGCTCCGGAGGCGGCGGGGGGGCTTCAGATACGCAGTATTTT
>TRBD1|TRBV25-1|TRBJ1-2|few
CASSSDPGQGADGYTF
TGTGCCAGCAGCAGTGACCCGGGACAGGGGGCCGATGGCTACACCTTC
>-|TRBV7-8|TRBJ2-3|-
CATQLGGSTSTDTQYF
TGTGCCACCCAACTTGGGGGATCAACTAGCACAGATACGCAGTATTTT
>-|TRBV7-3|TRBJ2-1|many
CASSLRGGSYNEQFF
TGTGCCAGCAGCTTAAGAGGGGGCTCCTACAATGAGCAGTTCTTC
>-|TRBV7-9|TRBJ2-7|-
CASSHDRTYEQYF
TGTGCCAGCAGCCACGACAGGACCTACGAGCAGTACTTC
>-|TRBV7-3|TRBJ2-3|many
CASSLGNLASSDTQYF
TGTGCCAGCAGCTTAGGCAATTTGGCTAGCTCAGATACGCAGTATTTT
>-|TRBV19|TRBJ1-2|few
CASSILGPYGYTF
TGTGCCAGTAGTATTCTCGGGCCCTATGGCTACACCTTC
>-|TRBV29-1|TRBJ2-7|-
CSATDREGEQYF
TGCAGCGCTACGGACAGGGAGGGCGAGCAGTACTTC
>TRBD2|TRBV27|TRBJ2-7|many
CASSRAGGEQYF
TGTGCCAGCAGTAGGGCGGGAGGCGAGCAGTACTTC